The T cell receptor beta chain under discussion was sequenced for a study of technical replicates of blood from several donors. The protocol was immunoSEQ multiplex PCR, while the TCRdb copy is restricted to in-frame clones and leaves out a portion. The repertoire holds more than 65,000 clones, with over 90% as singletons. Germline-derived CDR1 and CDR2 are MNHEY and SMNVEV (reference sequence). Trimming took off 1 base at V and 4 bases at J, with 8 bases between the two ends. The CDR3 sequence is 13 residues long. The material sequenced was T cells isolated from PBMCs. The V gene is TRBV27, the J gene TRBJ2-7, with no clear D. The origin of this receptor is a human donor in good health. The CDR3 here is CASSLLGPYEQYF. The CDR3 DNA follows: TGTGCCAGCAGTTTATTGGGCCCGTACGAGCAGTACTTC.